This TCR beta chain was documented in a study of beta chain features in type 1 diabetes. Background on the study: All samples yielded some 110 million examined sorted cells. Study-level points and caveats: A pattern of fewer insertions and more deletions at VDJ junctions was seen in type 1 diabetes patients. The naive, central memory and Treg TCRB repertoires looked more alike in patients than they did in healthy donors.

Sequencing targeted expressed TCRB transcripts, as all isolated RNA had been reverse transcribed. This table comes from immunoSEQ multiplex PCR, and its TCRdb copy is limited to in-frame clones, with some not included. The sample gives about 410,000 clones, around 14% of which show up once; roughly 0.036% is in the top ten. Losses at the gene ends were 7 bases for V and 10 bases for J; bases not matched to a gene: 15. The CDR3 extends over 14 amino acids. CDR1 SQVTM and CDR2 ANQGSEA come from the germline V gene. Researchers reported sorting CD4+ naive, central memory, regulatory and stem cell-like memory cells via CD45RO/CCR7/CD25/CD127/CD95/CD27. Note on this clone: Its antigen is not known.

Sequenced input: naive CD4+ T cells from blood. The V call is TRBV29-1, the J call TRBJ2-1; TRBD2 matches at 8 bases. This sequence originates from a man between 25 and 39 years old in good health. CDR3 protein: CSGSGEYGSLEQFF. CDR3 nucleotide sequence: TGCAGCGGTAGCGGGGAGTACGGATCGCTGGAGCAGTTCTTC.